These 27 T cell receptor beta chains were all obtained from the same sample, sequenced in a study of regulatory T cells in long-lasting Graves disease. Investigators prepared the TCR beta libraries by applying iRepertoire HTBI primers and Arm-PCR of CDR3 regions. MiXCR, applied by TCRdb to the multiplex PCR reads, yields one record per CDR3 protein. The sample consists of a few hundred thousand distinct CDR3 sequences, around 24% of them appearing once. Time point in this sample: persistent/refractory GD, antithyroid drugs over 5 years with positive TRAb. There was RNA extracted from PBMCs, and the TCR library was made from it. Here the sequenced sample was peripheral blood mononuclear cells (PBMCs), taken when the disease was refractory, from a patient treated with antithyroid drugs. These receptors came from a female donor with Graves disease.

This clonotype was detected many times. The V call is TRBV7-8, the J call TRBJ2-5, with D maybe TRBD2 (6 bases). This CDR3 region has 15 residues. Per the germline V gene, CDR1 is SGHVS and CDR2 is FQNEAQ. Trimming cost V 5 bases and J 4 bases, with 17 bases left between them. The CDR3 DNA reads as TGTGCCAGCAGCGCATGGACGGCCGGGGGAGAGACCCAGTACTTC. As protein: CASSAWTAGGETQYF.

This clonotype was observed a few times. The chain carries TRBV20-1 and TRBJ2-1; 9 bases are shared with TRBD1. Germline-derived CDR1 and CDR2 are DFQATT and SNEGSKA (reference sequence). The V and J ends lost 3 bases and 0 bases, in that order; junction bases with no gene match: 3. The CDR3 consists of 15 residues. The CDR3 reads CSASEDRGSYNEQFF. The CDR3 bases are TGCAGTGCTAGTGAGGACAGGGGCTCCTACAATGAGCAGTTCTTC.

In regard to this clonotype: Just one base apart from a much larger clone, this may be a read error. Given the absence of the conserved phenylalanine or tryptophan at the CDR3 end, a read error is likely. The V call is TRBV7-9, the J call TRBJ2-7; maybe TRBD2 (6 bases). Germline V gene sequence: CDR1 SEHNR, CDR2 FQNEAQ (reference sequence). Trimming removed 5 bases at V and 5 bases at J, with 13 bases between. The CDR3 length is 13 residues. The CDR3: CASSQSSVHEQYL. The CDR3 nucleotides are TGTGCCAGCAGCCAATCTAGCGTGCACGAGCAGTACCTC.

The chain's CDR3 is CASSFDSWNEQFF. CDR3 sequence (DNA): TGTGCCAGCAGCTTTGACAGTTGGAATGAGCAGTTCTTC. This chain connects TRBV11-2 to TRBJ2-1; TRBD1 is a possible D gene (5 bases). V gave up 3 bases and J gave up 7 bases, with 10 bases separating them. This CDR3 is built from 13 residues. The germline gives CDR1 SGHAT, CDR2 FQNNGV.

There are many counts of this clonotype. The J gene is TRBJ2-5, the V gene TRBV7-9; 11 nucleotides align to TRBD2. The germline gives CDR1 SEHNR, CDR2 FQNEAQ (reference sequence). Trimming removed 5 bases from V and 2 bases from J; junction bases left unmatched: 4. The CDR3 runs 15 residues. CDR3 DNA sequence: TGTGCCAGCAGCCCGGGACTAGCGGTTCAAGAGACCCAGTACTTC. Protein product: CASSPGLAVQETQYF.

This clonotype has ten or more counts. V is TRBV27 and J is TRBJ1-1; 10 bases map to TRBD1. Germline-derived CDR1 and CDR2 are MNHEY and SMNVEV (reference sequence). The CDR3 has 16 amino acids. The V and J ends lost 2 bases and 3 bases, in that order; junction bases with no gene match: 6. CDR3: CASSLSRTGGDTEAFF. The CDR3 region has the DNA TGTGCCAGCAGTTTAAGCAGGACAGGGGGGGACACTGAAGCTTTCTTT.

The chain employs TRBV28 and TRBJ2-3; TRBD2 matches 9 bases. Unmatched junction bases numbered 12, after V lost 5 bases and J lost 0 bases. This CDR3 is built from 18 residues. The V gene's germline CDR1 is MDHEN and CDR2 SYDVKM. This CDR3 reads CASSQPRLAEYSTDTQYF. In nucleotides, the CDR3 is TGTGCCAGCAGTCAGCCGAGACTAGCGGAATATAGCACAGATACGCAGTATTTT. The full variable domain, with the rest looked up from reference TRBV28 and TRBJ2-3, is DVKVTQSSRYLVKRTGEKVFLECVQDMDHENMFWYRQDPGLGLRLIYFSYDVKMKEKGDIPEGYSVSREKKERFSLILESASTNQTSMYLCASSQPRLAEYSTDTQYFGPGTRLTVL.

This clonotype was counted at least ten times. The chain uses TRBV10-3 and TRBJ2-6, with 8 bases that match TRBD1. CDR1 and CDR2 from the germline V gene are ENHRY and SYGVKD. This CDR3 has 16 residues. V dropped 4 bases and J dropped 0; count of bases not matched to a gene: 2. Here the CDR3 reads CAISGGTGSGANVLTF. CDR3 sequence (DNA): TGTGCCATCAGTGGTGGGACAGGCTCTGGGGCCAACGTCCTGACTTTC.

The J gene is TRBJ1-4, the V gene TRBV7-9, with D maybe TRBD1 (5 bases). The CDR3 extends over 16 amino acids. Germline V lookup: CDR1 SEHNR, CDR2 FQNEAQ (reference sequence). The V gene lost 4 bases and the J gene lost 0 bases, with 12 bases spanning the gap. CDR3 residues: CASSYTGSATNEKLFF. DNA of the CDR3: TGTGCCAGCAGCTATACAGGTTCCGCAACTAATGAAAAACTGTTTTTT. The full variable domain, with the rest looked up from reference TRBV7-9 and TRBJ1-4, is DTGVSQNPRHKITKRGQNVTFRCDPISEHNRLYWYRQTLGQGPEFLTYFQNEAQLEKSRLLSDRFSAERPKGSFSTLEIQRTEQGDSAMYLCASSYTGSATNEKLFFGSGTQLSVL.

This clonotype was picked up one time. The genes are TRBV6-1 and TRBJ1-3; a possible D gene is TRBD1 (5 bases). The CDR3 contains 15 residues. Trimming cost V 6 bases and J 0 bases, with 12 bases left between them. Germline V gene lookup returns CDR1 MNHNS and CDR2 SASEGT. The CDR3 DNA sequence: TGTGCCAGCAGCCAGAGTGGGGGCTCTGGAAACACCATATATTTT. It is translated as CASSQSGGSGNTIYF.

The chain has TRBV18 and TRBJ2-5; no firm D call. The germline CDR1 and CDR2 sequences are KGHSH and LQKENI. Trimming removed 5 bases at V and 0 bases at J, with 10 bases between. The CDR3 is 14 residues long. The CDR3 region is CASSASSYQETQYF. Written as DNA, the CDR3 is TGTGCCAGCTCAGCCTCCTCGTACCAAGAGACCCAGTACTTC.

This clonotype has more than one count but fewer than ten. The chain combines TRBV19 with TRBJ1-2; 8 nucleotides align to TRBD1. The CDR3 is 14 residues long. Germline lookup yields CDR1 LNHDA and CDR2 SQIVND (reference sequence). V lost 1 base and J lost 4; bases outside the gene matches: 2. The CDR3 bases are TGTGCCAGTAGTATAGCCGGGACAGGCTATGGCTACACCTTC. Its translation: CASSIAGTGYGYTF.

This clonotype was recorded a few times. J is TRBJ2-7 and V is TRBV20-1; the D gene is possibly TRBD2 (6 bases). The length of the CDR3 is 12 residues. The germline V gene has CDR1 DFQATT and CDR2 SNEGSKA (reference sequence). The V and J ends lost 6 bases and 2 bases respectively, with 11 bases between them. The chain's CDR3 is CSAGGLPYEQYF. CDR3 sequence (DNA): TGCAGTGCGGGAGGTCTCCCCTACGAGCAGTACTTC.

This chain connects TRBV5-6 to TRBJ2-7; TRBD2 aligns across 11 bases. V dropped 4 bases and J dropped 9; count of bases not matched to a gene: 9. Germline CDR1 SGHDT, CDR2 YYEEEE. The CDR3 is made up of 14 amino acids. The CDR3 DNA sequence: TGTGCCAGCAGCGTAGCGGGAGGGCCGGTCTGGCAGTACTTC. Amino acid sequence: CASSVAGGPVWQYF.

This clonotype was counted many times. The genes are TRBV7-8 and TRBJ1-2, with a possible D match to TRBD1 (5 bases). The germline V gene encodes CDR1 SGHVS and CDR2 FQNEAQ. The V end lost 5 bases, the J end lost 8 bases, and 18 bases lay between the germline ends. The CDR3 contains 14 residues. DNA of the CDR3: TGTGCCAGCAGCACTGAGACGGGGGGTCTAGGCTACACCTTC. This sequence encodes CASSTETGGLGYTF.

This clonotype was seen a handful of times. This chain connects TRBV12-3 or TRBV12-4 to TRBJ2-5; D might be TRBD1 or TRBD2, each matching 5 bases. The CDR3 contains 15 residues. V was trimmed by 3 bases and J by 2 bases, leaving 13 bases between them. CDR3 protein: CASSFLGDLQETQYF. The CDR3 DNA reads TGTGCCAGCAGTTTTCTGGGGGATTTACAAGAGACCCAGTACTTC.

This clonotype showed up many times. The rearrangement joins TRBV2 to TRBJ2-2, with D unresolved. Trimming left V 2 bases short and J 0 bases short, with 13 bases between. Germline V lookup: CDR1 SNHLY, CDR2 FYNNEI. The CDR3 is 17 amino acids. The CDR3 region is CASSESLSLANTGELFF. The CDR3 region has the DNA TGTGCCAGCAGTGAATCCCTCAGCCTCGCGAACACCGGGGAGCTGTTTTTT.

This clonotype has ten or more counts. This sequence joins TRBV24-1 and TRBJ2-5; possibly TRBD1 or TRBD2 for D (5 bases each). V lost 3 bases and J lost 3, with 19 bases in between. The germline V gene encodes CDR1 KGHDR and CDR2 SFDVKD. There are 17 residues in the CDR3. The DNA for the CDR3 is TGTGCCACCAGTGATATACCTGGGGGAGTCCTTAAAGAGACCCAGTACTTC. Protein sequence: CATSDIPGGVLKETQYF.

In this sample, this clonotype turned up a few times. The junction departs from germline at one end; a sequencing error may be responsible. J is TRBJ1-4 and V is TRBV15; possible D gene TRBD1, 6 bases. This CDR3 contains 15 residues. The germline CDR1 and CDR2 sequences are LNHNV and YYDKDF (reference sequence). DNA for the CDR3: TGTGCCACCAGCGAATCCGGGACACTCCAGATGGGATCCGTTTTT. Amino acids: CATSESGTLQMGSVF.

This clonotype was recorded many times. The chain has TRBV28 and TRBJ1-2; maybe TRBD1 (5 bases). V lost 4 bases and J 8 bases, leaving 14 bases between the germline ends. Germline CDR1 is MDHEN and CDR2 is SYDVKM. The CDR3 spans 13 residues. CDR3 bases: TGTGCCAGCAGTTCCCAGGGTACGGGGGGCTACACCTTC. The encoded protein is CASSSQGTGGYTF.

V gene TRBV6-1 combines with J gene TRBJ2-2, with 9 bases fitting TRBD2. With V trimmed by 6 bases and J by 7 bases, 6 bases remained unmatched. Germline CDR1 MNHNS, CDR2 SASEGT. This CDR3 is 14 amino acids long. This chain's CDR3 is CASRVAGAVGELFF. The DNA for the CDR3 is TGTGCCAGCAGAGTAGCGGGAGCTGTCGGGGAGCTGTTTTTT.

This clonotype was recorded a few times. The V and J genes are TRBV10-3 and TRBJ1-2; a possible D gene is TRBD1 (5 bases). CDR1 is ENHRY, CDR2 SYGVKD, per germline. This CDR3 has 14 amino acids. V lost 3 bases to trimming and J lost 6 bases, with 14 bases between them. CDR3 sequence: CAISEKGNENGYTF. CDR3 coding DNA: TGTGCCATCAGTGAAAAGGGGAATGAGAATGGCTACACCTTC.

In its sample, this clonotype was seen a few times. The chain uses TRBV11-2 and TRBJ2-2; no definite D call. Trimming cost V 3 bases and J 0 bases, with 11 bases left between them. The V gene's germline CDR1 is SGHAT and CDR2 FQNNGV. CDR3 length equals 16 residues. The CDR3 DNA is TGTGCCAGCAGCTTGGGCAAGCGAGCGAACACCGGGGAGCTGTTTTTT. It specifies CASSLGKRANTGELFF.

This clonotype occurred many times. V gene TRBV6-1 combines with J gene TRBJ1-2; no reliable D call. In germline, CDR1 is MNHNS, CDR2 SASEGT. The CDR3 is 13 amino acids. Trimming stripped 7 bases from V and 3 bases from J, with 12 bases between. The CDR3 DNA is TGTGCCAGCACTGACGCCTTACACTATGGCTACACCTTC. Its translation: CASTDALHYGYTF.

The count of this clonotype is one. This chain uses TRBV7-9 with TRBJ2-4, with D perhaps TRBD2 (5 bases). CDR3 length: 13 residues. CDR1 is SEHNR, CDR2 FQNEAQ, per germline (reference sequence). The V and J ends lost 6 bases and 7 bases respectively, with 13 bases between them. CDR3 in amino acids: CASSRDSVNIQYF. The CDR3 region has the DNA TGTGCCAGCAGTCGGGATAGCGTGAACATTCAGTACTTC.

V and J are TRBV19 and TRBJ1-1; no clear D. The CDR3 consists of 15 residues. Trimming removed 5 bases from V and 0 bases from J, with 13 bases in between. CDR1 and CDR2 from the germline V gene are LNHDA and SQIVND (reference sequence). Written as DNA, the CDR3 is TGTGCCAGTAGTCCTCAGAGAGGGATGAACACTGAAGCTTTCTTT. This encodes CASSPQRGMNTEAFF.

There are a few counts of this clonotype. V is TRBV28 and J is TRBJ2-7; 7 bases fit TRBD2. This CDR3 is 15 amino acids long. V lost 11 bases and J lost 4; bases outside the gene matches: 17. The germline gives CDR1 MDHEN, CDR2 SYDVKM. CDR3 nucleotide sequence: TGTGCCGGCAACGAACTCCAGACTAGCTCTTACGAGCAGTACTTC. Encoded protein: CAGNELQTSSYEQYF.